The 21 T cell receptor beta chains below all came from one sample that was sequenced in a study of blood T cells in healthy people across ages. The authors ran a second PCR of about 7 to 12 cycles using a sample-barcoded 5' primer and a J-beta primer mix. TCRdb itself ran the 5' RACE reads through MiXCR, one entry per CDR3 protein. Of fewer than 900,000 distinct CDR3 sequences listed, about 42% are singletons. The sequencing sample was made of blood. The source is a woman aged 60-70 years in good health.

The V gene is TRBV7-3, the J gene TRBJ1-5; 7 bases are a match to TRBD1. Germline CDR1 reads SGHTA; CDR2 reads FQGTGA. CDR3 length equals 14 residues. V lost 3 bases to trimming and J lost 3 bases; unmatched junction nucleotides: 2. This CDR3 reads CASSFGQDNQPQHF. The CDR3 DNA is TGTGCCAGCAGCTTCGGACAGGACAATCAGCCCCAGCATTTT. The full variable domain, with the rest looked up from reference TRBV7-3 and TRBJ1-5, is GAGVSQTPSNKVTEKGKYVELRCDPISGHTALYWYRQSLGQGPEFLIYFQGTGAADDSGLPNDRFFAVRPEGSVSTLKIQRTERGDSAVYLCASSFGQDNQPQHFGDGTRLSIL.

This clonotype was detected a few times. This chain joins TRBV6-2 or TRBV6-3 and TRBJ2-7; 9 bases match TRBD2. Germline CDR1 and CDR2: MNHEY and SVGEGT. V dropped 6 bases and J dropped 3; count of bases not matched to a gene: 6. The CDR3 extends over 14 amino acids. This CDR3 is CASSRSGRIYEQYF. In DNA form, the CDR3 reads TGTGCCAGCAGCCGTAGCGGGAGAATCTACGAGCAGTACTTC.

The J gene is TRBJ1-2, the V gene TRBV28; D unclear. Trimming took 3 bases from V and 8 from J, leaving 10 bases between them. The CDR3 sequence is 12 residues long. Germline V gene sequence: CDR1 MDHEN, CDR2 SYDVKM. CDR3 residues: CASSLKGRGYTF. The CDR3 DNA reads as TGTGCCAGCAGTTTGAAGGGTCGAGGCTACACCTTC.

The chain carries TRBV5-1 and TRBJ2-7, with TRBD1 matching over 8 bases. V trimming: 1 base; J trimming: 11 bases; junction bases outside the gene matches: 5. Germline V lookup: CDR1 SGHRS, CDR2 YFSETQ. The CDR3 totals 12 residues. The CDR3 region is CASSLMGQVEYF. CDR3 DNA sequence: TGCGCCAGCAGCTTGATGGGACAGGTTGAGTACTTC.

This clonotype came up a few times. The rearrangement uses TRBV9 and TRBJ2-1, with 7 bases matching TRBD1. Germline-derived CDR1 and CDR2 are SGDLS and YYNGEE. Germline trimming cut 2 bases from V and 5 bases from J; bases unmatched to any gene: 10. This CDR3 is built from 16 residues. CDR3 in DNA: TGTGCCAGCAGCGTGGCCGGGACAGATAACCACAATGAGCAGTTCTTC. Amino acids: CASSVAGTDNHNEQFF.

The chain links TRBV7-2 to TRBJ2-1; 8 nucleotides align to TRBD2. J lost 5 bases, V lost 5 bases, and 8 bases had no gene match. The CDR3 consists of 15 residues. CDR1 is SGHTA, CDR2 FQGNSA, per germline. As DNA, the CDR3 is TGTGCCAGCAGCAACGGACTAGCAAGGAACAATGAGCAGTTCTTC. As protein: CASSNGLARNNEQFF.

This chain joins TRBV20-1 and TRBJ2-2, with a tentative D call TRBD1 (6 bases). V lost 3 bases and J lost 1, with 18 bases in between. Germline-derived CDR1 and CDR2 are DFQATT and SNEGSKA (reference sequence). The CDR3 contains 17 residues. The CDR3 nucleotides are TGCAGTGCTAGTCCAGATTTGTGGGGGCAGAACACCGGGGAGCTGTTTTTT. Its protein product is CSASPDLWGQNTGELFF.

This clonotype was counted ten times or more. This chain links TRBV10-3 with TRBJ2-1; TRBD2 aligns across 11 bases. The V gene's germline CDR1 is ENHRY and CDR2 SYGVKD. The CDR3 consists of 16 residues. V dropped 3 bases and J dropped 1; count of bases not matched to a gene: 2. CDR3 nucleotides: TGTGCCATCAGTGACCTAGCGGGAGGTTCCTACAATGAGCAGTTCTTC. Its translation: CAISDLAGGSYNEQFF.

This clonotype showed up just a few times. In DNA form, the CDR3 reads TGTGCCAGCCGCATAGGGATAGCCAAAAACATTCAGTACTTC. The encoded protein is CASRIGIAKNIQYF. The V call is TRBV2, the J call TRBJ2-4, with D uncertain. The CDR3 runs to 14 residues. Per germline, CDR1 SNHLY and CDR2 FYNNEI. V shed 8 bases and J shed 0 bases, with 11 bases lying between them. The full variable domain, its missing parts supplied by reference TRBV2 and TRBJ2-4, is EPEVTQTPSHQVTQMGQEVILRCVPISNHLYFYWYRQILGQKVEFLVSFYNNEISEKSEIFDDQFSVERPDGSNFTLKIRSTKLEDSAMYFCASRIGIAKNIQYFGAGTRLSVL.

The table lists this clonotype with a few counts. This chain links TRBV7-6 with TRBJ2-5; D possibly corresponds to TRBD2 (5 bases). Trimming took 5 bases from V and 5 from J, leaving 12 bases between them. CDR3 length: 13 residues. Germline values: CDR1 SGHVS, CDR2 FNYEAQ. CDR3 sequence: CASSMVRGETQYF. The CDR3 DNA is TGTGCCAGCAGCATGGTCCGAGGGGAGACCCAGTACTTC.

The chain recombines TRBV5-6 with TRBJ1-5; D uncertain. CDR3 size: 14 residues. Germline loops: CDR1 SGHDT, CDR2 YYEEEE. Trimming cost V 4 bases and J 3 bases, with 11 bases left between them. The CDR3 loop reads CASSRWQINQPQHF. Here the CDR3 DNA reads TGTGCCAGCAGCCGGTGGCAGATCAATCAGCCCCAGCATTTT.

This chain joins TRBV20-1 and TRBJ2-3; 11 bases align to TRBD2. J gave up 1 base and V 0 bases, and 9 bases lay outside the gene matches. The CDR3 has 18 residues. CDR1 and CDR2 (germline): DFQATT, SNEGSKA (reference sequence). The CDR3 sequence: CSARDLLAGGLRTDTQYF. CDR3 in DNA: TGCAGTGCTAGAGATCTTCTAGCGGGGGGACTTCGCACAGATACGCAGTATTTT.

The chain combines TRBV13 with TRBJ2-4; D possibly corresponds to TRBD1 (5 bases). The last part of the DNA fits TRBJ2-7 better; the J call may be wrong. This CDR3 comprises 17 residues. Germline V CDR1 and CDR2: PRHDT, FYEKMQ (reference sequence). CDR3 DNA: TGTGCCAGCAGCTTAGGGCAGGCGGACATTCACTCCTACGAGCAGTACTTC. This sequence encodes CASSLGQADIHSYEQYF.

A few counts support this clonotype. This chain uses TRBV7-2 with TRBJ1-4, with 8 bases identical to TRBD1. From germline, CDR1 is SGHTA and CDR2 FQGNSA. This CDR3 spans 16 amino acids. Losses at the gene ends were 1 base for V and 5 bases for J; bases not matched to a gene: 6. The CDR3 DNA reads TGTGCCAGCAGCTTAGGAGCAGGGGGCGGGAATGAAAAACTGTTTTTT. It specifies CASSLGAGGGNEKLFF. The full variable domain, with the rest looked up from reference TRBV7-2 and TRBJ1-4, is GAGVSQSPSNKVTEKGKDVELRCDPISGHTALYWYRQSLGQGLEFLIYFQGNSAPDKSGLPSDRFSAERTGGSVSTLTIQRTQQEDSAVYLCASSLGAGGGNEKLFFGSGTQLSVL.

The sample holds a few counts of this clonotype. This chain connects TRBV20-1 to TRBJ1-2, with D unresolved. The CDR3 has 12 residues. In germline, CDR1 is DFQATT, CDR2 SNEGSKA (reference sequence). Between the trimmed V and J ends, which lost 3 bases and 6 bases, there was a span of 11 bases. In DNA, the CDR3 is TGCAGTGCTAGTAGGTCGGTGGATGGCTACACCTTC. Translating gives CSASRSVDGYTF.

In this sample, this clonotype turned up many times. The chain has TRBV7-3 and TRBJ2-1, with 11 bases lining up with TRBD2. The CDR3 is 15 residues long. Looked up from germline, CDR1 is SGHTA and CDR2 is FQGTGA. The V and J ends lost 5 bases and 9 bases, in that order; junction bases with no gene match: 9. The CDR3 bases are TGTGCCAGCAGCCCCCTCGGTAGCGGGAGGGTTGAGCAGTTCTTC. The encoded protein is CASSPLGSGRVEQFF.

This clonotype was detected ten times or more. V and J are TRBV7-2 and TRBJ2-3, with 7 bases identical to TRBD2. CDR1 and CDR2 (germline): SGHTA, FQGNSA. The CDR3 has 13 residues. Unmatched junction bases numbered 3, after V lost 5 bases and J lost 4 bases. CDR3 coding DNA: TGTGCCAGCAGCGCCGCGGGAGCAGATACGCAGTATTTT. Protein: CASSAAGADTQYF.

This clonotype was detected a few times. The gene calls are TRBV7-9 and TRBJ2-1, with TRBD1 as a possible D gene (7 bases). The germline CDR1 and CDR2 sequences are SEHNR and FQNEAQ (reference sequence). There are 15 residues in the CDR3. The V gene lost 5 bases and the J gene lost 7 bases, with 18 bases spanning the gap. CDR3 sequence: CASSQGGSGLNEQFF. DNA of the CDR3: TGTGCCAGCAGCCAGGGGGGTAGCGGTCTGAATGAGCAGTTCTTC.

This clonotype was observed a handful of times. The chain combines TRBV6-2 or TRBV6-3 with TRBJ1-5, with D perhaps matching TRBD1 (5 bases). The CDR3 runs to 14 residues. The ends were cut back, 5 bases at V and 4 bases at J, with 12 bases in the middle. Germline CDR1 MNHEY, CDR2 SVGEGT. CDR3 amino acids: CASSIQGGNQPQHF. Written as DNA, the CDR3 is TGTGCCAGCAGTATCCAGGGTGGTAATCAGCCCCAGCATTTT.

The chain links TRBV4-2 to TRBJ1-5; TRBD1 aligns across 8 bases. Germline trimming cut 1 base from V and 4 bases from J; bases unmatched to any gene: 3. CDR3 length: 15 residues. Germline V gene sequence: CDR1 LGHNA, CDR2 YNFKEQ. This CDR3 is CASSQGQGANQPQHF. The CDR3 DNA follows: TGTGCCAGCAGCCAAGGTCAGGGGGCGAATCAGCCCCAGCATTTT.

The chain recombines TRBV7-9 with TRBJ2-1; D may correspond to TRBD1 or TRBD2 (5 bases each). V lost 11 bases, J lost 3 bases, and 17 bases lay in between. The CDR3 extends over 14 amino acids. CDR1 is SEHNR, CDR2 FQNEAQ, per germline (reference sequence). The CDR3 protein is CAGQTGGLYNEQFF. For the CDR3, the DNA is TGTGCCGGTCAAACAGGAGGACTCTACAATGAGCAGTTCTTC.